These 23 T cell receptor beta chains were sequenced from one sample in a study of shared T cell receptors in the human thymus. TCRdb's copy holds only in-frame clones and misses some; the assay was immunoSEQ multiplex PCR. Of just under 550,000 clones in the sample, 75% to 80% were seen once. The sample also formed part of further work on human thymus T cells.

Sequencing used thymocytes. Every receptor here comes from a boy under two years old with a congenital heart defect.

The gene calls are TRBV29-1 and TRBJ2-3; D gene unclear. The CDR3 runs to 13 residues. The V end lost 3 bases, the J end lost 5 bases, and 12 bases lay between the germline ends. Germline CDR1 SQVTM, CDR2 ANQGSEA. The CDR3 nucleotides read TGCAGCGTTGATGCCGCGTCTGGAGATACGCAGTATTTT. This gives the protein CSVDAASGDTQYF.

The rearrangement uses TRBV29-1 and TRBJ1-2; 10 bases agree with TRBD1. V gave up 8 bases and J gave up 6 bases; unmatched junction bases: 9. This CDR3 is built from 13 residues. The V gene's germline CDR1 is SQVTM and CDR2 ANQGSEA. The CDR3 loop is CSTGTGAHHGYTF. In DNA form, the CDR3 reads TGCAGCACCGGGACAGGGGCCCATCATGGCTACACCTTC.

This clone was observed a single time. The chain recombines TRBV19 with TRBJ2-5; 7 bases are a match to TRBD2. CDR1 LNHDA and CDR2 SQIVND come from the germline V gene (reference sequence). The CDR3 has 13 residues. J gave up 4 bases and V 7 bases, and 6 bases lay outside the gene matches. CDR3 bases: TGTGCCAGTAACGGGAGGAAACGAGAGACCCAGTACTTC. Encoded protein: CASNGRKRETQYF.

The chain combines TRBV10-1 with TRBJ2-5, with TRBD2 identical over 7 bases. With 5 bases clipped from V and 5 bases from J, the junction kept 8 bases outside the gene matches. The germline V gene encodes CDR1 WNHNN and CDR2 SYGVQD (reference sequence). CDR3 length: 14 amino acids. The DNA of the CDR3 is TGCGCCAGCAGTTTTAGGGAGGGCCTGGAGACCCAGTACTTC. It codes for CASSFREGLETQYF.

CDR3 coding DNA: TGCGCCAGCAGCCAAGTGGACAGGAGGGATGAAAAACTGTTTTTT. Its translation: CASSQVDRRDEKLFF. V gene TRBV4-3 combines with J gene TRBJ1-4; 7 bases are shared with TRBD1. The CDR3 is 15 amino acids. The J segment lost 6 bases and the V segment lost 1 base, leaving 5 bases of the junction unmatched. Per germline, CDR1 LGHNA and CDR2 YSLEER.

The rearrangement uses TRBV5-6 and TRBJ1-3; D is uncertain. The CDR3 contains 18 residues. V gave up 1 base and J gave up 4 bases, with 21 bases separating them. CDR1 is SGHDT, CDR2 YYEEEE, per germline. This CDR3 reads CASSLFAGGGKPGNTIYF. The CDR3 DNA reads TGTGCCAGCAGCTTGTTCGCCGGCGGCGGGAAGCCCGGAAACACCATATATTTT.

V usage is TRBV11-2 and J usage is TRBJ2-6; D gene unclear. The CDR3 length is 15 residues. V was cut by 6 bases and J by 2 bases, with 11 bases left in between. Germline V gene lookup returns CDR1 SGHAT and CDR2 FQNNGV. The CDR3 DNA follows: TGTGCCAGCAGTCCTAGAAAACCTGGGGCCAACGTCCTGACTTTC. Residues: CASSPRKPGANVLTF. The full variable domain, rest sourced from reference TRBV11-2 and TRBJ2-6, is EAGVAQSPRYKIIEKRQSVAFWCNPISGHATLYWYQQILGQGPKLLIQFQNNGVVDDSQLPKDRFSAERLKGVDSTLKIQPAKLEDSAVYLCASSPRKPGANVLTFGAGSRLTVL.

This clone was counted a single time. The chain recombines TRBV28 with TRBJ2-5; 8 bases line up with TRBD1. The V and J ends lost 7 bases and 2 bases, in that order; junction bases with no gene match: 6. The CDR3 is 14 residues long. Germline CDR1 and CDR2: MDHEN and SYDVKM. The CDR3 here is CASNHGTGQETQYF. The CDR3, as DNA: TGTGCCAGCAATCACGGGACAGGTCAAGAGACCCAGTACTTC. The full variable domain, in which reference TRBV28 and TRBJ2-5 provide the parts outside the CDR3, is DVKVTQSSRYLVKRTGEKVFLECVQDMDHENMFWYRQDPGLGLRLIYFSYDVKMKEKGDIPEGYSVSREKKERFSLILESASTNQTSMYLCASNHGTGQETQYFGPGTRLLVL.

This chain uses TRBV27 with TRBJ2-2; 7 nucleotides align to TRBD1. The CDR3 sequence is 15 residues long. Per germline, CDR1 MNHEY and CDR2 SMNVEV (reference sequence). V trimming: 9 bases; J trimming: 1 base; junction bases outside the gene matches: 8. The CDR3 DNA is TGTGCCAGTCGACAGGGACCGCAGAACACCGGGGAGCTGTTTTTT. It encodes CASRQGPQNTGELFF.

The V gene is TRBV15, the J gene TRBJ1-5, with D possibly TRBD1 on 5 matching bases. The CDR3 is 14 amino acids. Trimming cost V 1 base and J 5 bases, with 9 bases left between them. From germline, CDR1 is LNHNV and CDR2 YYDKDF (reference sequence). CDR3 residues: CATSRVWGDQPQHF. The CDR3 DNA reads TGTGCCACCAGCAGAGTTTGGGGGGATCAGCCCCAGCATTTT.

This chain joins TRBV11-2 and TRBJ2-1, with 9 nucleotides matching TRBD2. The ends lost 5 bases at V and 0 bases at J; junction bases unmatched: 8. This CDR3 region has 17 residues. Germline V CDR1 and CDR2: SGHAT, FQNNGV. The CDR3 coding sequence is TGTGCCAGCAGCGCCGGGGGCGGGAGGGGCTCCTACAATGAGCAGTTCTTC. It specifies CASSAGGGRGSYNEQFF.

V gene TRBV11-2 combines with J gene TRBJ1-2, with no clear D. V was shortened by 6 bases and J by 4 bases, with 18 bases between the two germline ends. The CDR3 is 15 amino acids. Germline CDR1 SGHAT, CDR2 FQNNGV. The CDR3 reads CASRHDTANLYGYTF. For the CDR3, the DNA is TGTGCCAGCAGGCACGACACAGCTAACCTCTATGGCTACACCTTC.

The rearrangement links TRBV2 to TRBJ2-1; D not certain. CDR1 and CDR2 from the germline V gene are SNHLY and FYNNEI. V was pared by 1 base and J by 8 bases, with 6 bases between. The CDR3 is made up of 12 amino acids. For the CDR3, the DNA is TGTGCCAGCAGTGAAGTTGGGCATGAGCAGTTCTTC. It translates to CASSEVGHEQFF.

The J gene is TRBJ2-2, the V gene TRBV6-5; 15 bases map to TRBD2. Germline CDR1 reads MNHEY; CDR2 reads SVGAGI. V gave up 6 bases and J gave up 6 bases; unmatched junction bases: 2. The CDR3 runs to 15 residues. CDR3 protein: CASSRTSGRAGELFF. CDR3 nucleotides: TGTGCCAGCAGCAGGACTAGCGGGAGGGCCGGGGAGCTGTTTTTT.

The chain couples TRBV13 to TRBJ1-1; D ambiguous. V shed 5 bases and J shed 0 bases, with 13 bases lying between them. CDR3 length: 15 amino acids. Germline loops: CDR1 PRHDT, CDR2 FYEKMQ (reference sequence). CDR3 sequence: CASSHRSALNTEAFF. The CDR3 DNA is TGTGCCAGCAGCCACCGGTCCGCTCTGAACACTGAAGCTTTCTTT.

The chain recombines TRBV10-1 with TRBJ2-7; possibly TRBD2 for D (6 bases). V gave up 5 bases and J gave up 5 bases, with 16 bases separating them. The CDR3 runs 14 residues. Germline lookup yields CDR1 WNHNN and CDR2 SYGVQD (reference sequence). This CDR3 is CASSPSAGSDEQYF. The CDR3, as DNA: TGCGCCAGCAGTCCTTCCGCGGGAAGCGACGAGCAGTACTTC.

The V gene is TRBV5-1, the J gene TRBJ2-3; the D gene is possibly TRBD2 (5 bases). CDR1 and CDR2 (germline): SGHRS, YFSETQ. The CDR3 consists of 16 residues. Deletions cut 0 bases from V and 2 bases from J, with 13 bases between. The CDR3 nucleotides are TGCGCCAGCAGCTTGGAGCCCGGGGAGCACACAGATACGCAGTATTTT. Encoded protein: CASSLEPGEHTDTQYF. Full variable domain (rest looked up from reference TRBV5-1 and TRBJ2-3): KAGVTQTPRYLIKTRGQQVTLSCSPISGHRSVSWYQQTPGQGLQFLFEYFSETQRNKGNFPGRFSGRQFSNSRSEMNVSTLELGDSALYLCASSLEPGEHTDTQYFGPGTRLTVL.

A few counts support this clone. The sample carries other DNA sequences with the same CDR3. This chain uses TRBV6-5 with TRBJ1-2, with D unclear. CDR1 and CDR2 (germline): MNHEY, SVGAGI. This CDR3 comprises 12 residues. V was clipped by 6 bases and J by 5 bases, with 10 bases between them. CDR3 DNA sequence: TGTGCCAGCAGCCTGACTGGGTATGGCTACACCTTC. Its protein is CASSLTGYGYTF.

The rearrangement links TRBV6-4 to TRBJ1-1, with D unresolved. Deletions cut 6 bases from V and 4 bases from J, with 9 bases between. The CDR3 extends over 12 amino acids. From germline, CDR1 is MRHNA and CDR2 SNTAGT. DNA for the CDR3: TGTGCCAGCAGGGCCCGGGGCACTGAAGCTTTCTTT. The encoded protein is CASRARGTEAFF.

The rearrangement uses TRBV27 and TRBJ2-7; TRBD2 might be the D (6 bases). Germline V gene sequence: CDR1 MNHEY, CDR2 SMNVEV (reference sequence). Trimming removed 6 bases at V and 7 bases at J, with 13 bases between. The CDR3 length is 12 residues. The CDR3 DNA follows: TGTGCCAGCAGGATTCCGAGCGGGGAGCAGTACTTC. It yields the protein CASRIPSGEQYF.

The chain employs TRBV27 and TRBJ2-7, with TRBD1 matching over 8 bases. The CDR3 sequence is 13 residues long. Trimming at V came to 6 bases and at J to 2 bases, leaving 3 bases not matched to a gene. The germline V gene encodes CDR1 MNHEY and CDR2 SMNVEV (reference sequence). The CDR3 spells CASRGQDAYEQYF. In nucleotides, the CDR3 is TGTGCCAGCAGGGGACAGGACGCCTACGAGCAGTACTTC.

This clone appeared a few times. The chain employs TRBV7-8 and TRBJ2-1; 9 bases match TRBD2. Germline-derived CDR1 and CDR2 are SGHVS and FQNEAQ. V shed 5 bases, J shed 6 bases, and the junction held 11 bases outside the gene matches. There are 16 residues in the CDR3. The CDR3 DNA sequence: TGTGCCAGCAGCACTCGGGGCGCGGGAGGGGGCAATGAGCAGTTCTTC. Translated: CASSTRGAGGGNEQFF.

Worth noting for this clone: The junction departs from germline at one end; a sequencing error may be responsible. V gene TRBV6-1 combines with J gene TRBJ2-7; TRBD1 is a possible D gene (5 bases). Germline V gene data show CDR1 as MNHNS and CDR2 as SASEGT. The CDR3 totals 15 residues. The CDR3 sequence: CASTERLQVDYEQYF. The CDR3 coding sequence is TGTGCCAGCACTGAACGTCTACAGGTGGACTACGAGCAGTACTTC.